This entry lists 4 T cell receptor beta chains sequenced from one sample in a study of blood T cell repertoires in COVID-19. Assay used: immunoSEQ multiplex PCR; TCRdb lists only in-frame clones, some missing. Of just under 45,000 clones in the sample, around four fifths were seen once. Sequenced sample: peripheral blood. The receptors derive from a human donor in a cohort sampled during active COVID-19.

V gene TRBV11-2 combines with J gene TRBJ2-5; D may be TRBD1 (5 bases). The V end was cut by 1 base, the J end by 9 bases, with 12 bases between. CDR3 length: 13 residues. CDR1 and CDR2 from the germline V gene are SGHAT and FQNNGV. The CDR3 DNA is TGTGCCAGCAGCTTAGCAGGGAATGGGGCCCAGTACTTC. Encoded protein: CASSLAGNGAQYF. The whole variable domain, filled in from reference TRBV11-2 and TRBJ2-5, reads EAGVAQSPRYKIIEKRQSVAFWCNPISGHATLYWYQQILGQGPKLLIQFQNNGVVDDSQLPKDRFSAERLKGVDSTLKIQPAKLEDSAVYLCASSLAGNGAQYFGPGTRLLVL.

The chain links TRBV6-5 to TRBJ1-1; no clear D. The V end was cut by 4 bases, the J end by 8 bases, with 14 bases between. CDR1 and CDR2 from the germline V gene are MNHEY and SVGAGI. This CDR3 contains 13 residues. CDR3 coding DNA: TGTGCCAGCAGTTTCGACAACCAGAGAGAAGCTTTCTTT. This translates into CASSFDNQREAFF.

Comment on this clone: The junction shows a germline mismatch at one end, possibly a read error. The chain carries TRBV6-6 and TRBJ2-7; 9 bases match TRBD1. The CDR3 loop spans 12 amino acids. The germline V gene encodes CDR1 MNHNY and CDR2 SVGAGI (reference sequence). The CDR3 spells CASSYVRGQGHF. The CDR3 coding sequence is TGTGCCAGCAGTTACGTTCGGGGACAGGGACACTTC.

This sequence joins TRBV5-1 and TRBJ1-2; D gene uncertain. The CDR3 runs 13 residues. Trimming removed 0 bases from V and 2 bases from J, with 5 bases in between. CDR1 is SGHRS and CDR2 is YFSETQ in the germline V gene. The CDR3 loop is CASSLDTNYGYTF. The CDR3 DNA is TGCGCCAGCAGCTTGGACACGAACTATGGCTACACCTTC.